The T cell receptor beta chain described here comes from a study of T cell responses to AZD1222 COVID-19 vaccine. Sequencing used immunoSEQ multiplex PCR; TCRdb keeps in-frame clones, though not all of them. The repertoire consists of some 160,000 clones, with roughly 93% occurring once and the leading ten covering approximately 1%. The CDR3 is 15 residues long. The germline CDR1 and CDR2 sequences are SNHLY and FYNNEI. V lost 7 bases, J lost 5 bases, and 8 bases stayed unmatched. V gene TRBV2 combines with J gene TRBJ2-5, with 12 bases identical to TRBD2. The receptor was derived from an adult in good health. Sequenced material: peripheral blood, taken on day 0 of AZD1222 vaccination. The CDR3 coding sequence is TGTGCCAGCACCAAACTAGCGGGGGGCGGGGAGACCCAGTACTTC. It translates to CASTKLAGGGETQYF.